One and the same sample provided the 3 T cell receptor beta chains below, sequenced in a study of CD8 T cells in Susac syndrome. cDNA came from approximately 0.5 to 1 ug RNA primed by random hexamers. TCRdb re-called the immunoSEQ multiplex PCR reads with MiXCR, one entry per CDR3 protein. This sample has roughly 120,000 distinct CDR3 sequences, with just over 90% found just once. The sample consisted of CD8+ T cells from PBMCs. These receptors all stem from a human donor with multiple sclerosis.

CDR3: CGPLASRANEQFF. The CDR3 coding sequence is TGTGGACCCCTAGCGTCCCGAGCTAATGAGCAGTTCTTC. This rearrangement joins TRBV2 to TRBJ2-1, with D possibly matching TRBD2 (6 bases). The CDR3 runs to 13 residues. Germline CDR1 and CDR2: SNHLY and FYNNEI.

The chain employs TRBV28 and TRBJ1-1; possible D gene TRBD1, 5 bases. CDR1 and CDR2 from the germline V gene are MDHEN and SYDVKM. The V gene lost 6 bases and the J gene lost 1 base, with 15 bases spanning the gap. CDR3 length: 15 amino acids. The CDR3 sequence is CASRGIRGRNTEAFF. The CDR3 DNA sequence: TGTGCCAGCAGGGGGATTAGGGGCAGGAACACTGAAGCTTTCTTT.

About this clonotype itself: At one end the junction does not follow the germline gene, possibly because of a read error. This chain uses TRBV7-9 with TRBJ1-2; D gene unclear. The CDR3 length is 12 residues. Per the germline V gene, CDR1 is SEHNR and CDR2 is FQNEAQ (reference sequence). The CDR3 here is CASSLRSMASHF. The CDR3 DNA is TGTGCCAGCAGCTTGAGATCTATGGCTTCGCACTTC.